This TCR beta chain derives from a study of regulatory T cells in long-lasting Graves disease. Whole-study results and caveats: Newly diagnosed Graves' patients exceeded persistent ones in TCR diversity. There was favoring of TRBV28, TRBJ1-2 and TRBJ2-5 in persistent disease. A reduction in accuracy may have resulted from the small sample size.

This clonotype has at least ten counts. Its antigen remains unknown. The CDR3 spans 13 residues. V gave up 4 bases and J gave up 5 bases; unmatched junction bases: 4. Looked up from germline, CDR1 is LNHDA and CDR2 is SQIVND (reference sequence). Combining iRepertoire HTBI primers with Arm-PCR of CDR3 regions, the authors built TCR beta libraries. In TCRdb, the multiplex PCR reads were re-called with MiXCR into one record per CDR3 protein. The repertoire consists of about 300,000 distinct CDR3 sequences, with around 20% occurring once and the leading ten covering around three fifths. Time point given: persistent/refractory GD, antithyroid drugs over 5 years with positive TRAb. The authors made the TCR library using RNA they extracted from PBMCs. EDTA tubes received about 9.6 milliliters of drawn peripheral blood.

The clonotype originates from a female donor with Graves disease. This chain connects TRBV19 to TRBJ2-7, with 8 positions matching TRBD1. The sequencing here drew on peripheral blood mononuclear cells (PBMCs), taken when the disease was refractory, from a patient treated with antithyroid drugs. CDR3 bases: TGTGCCAGTAGTAGACTACAGGGGGACGAGCAGTACTTC. Amino acids: CASSRLQGDEQYF.